These 18 T cell receptor beta chains came from one sample sequenced in a study of blood T cells in healthy people across ages. Together with a sample-barcoded 5' primer, a J-beta primer mix was included in a second PCR lasting roughly 6 to 12 cycles. TCRdb fed the 5' RACE reads into MiXCR, producing one record per CDR3 protein. The sample lists hundreds of thousands of distinct CDR3 sequences, just over 55% occurring once. The source material was blood. These receptors were obtained from a man aged 35-49 years in good health.

V gene TRBV6-5 combines with J gene TRBJ2-3; 8 nucleotides align to TRBD2. CDR3 length equals 17 residues. V shed 0 bases, J shed 1 base, and the junction held 6 bases outside the gene matches. Germline CDR1 MNHEY, CDR2 SVGAGI. CDR3 sequence: CASSYSIPAGGTDTQYF. The CDR3, as DNA: TGTGCCAGCAGTTACTCGATCCCAGCGGGAGGCACAGATACGCAGTATTTT.

The CDR3 loop reads CASSRTSGGTSSYNEQFF. The CDR3 DNA is TGTGCCAGCAGCCGGACTAGCGGGGGGACCAGCTCCTACAATGAGCAGTTCTTC. The rearrangement uses TRBV6-1 and TRBJ2-1; 14 positions match TRBD2. Looked up from germline, CDR1 is MNHNS and CDR2 is SASEGT. V gave up 6 bases and J gave up 0 bases; unmatched junction bases: 7. The CDR3 is 18 amino acids.

This clonotype turned up a few times. CDR3 residues: CASSSQGFGANVLTF. DNA for the CDR3: TGTGCCAGCAGCAGTCAGGGATTTGGGGCCAACGTCCTGACTTTC. V gene TRBV3-1 combines with J gene TRBJ2-6; maybe TRBD1 (5 bases). Germline loops: CDR1 LGHDT, CDR2 YNNKEL (reference sequence). There are 15 residues in the CDR3. V was trimmed by 5 bases and J by 3 bases, leaving 11 bases between them.

The CDR3 protein is CASSLSTGRGPRTDTQYF. The CDR3 nucleotides are TGTGCCAGCAGCTTAAGTACCGGGCGGGGGCCCCGCACAGATACGCAGTATTTT. The V and J genes are TRBV7-8 and TRBJ2-3, with a possible D match to TRBD2 (7 bases). This CDR3 has 18 residues. Germline-derived CDR1 and CDR2 are SGHVS and FQNEAQ. V was pared by 2 bases and J by 1 base, with 19 bases between.

The rearrangement links TRBV11-2 to TRBJ2-4, with D tentatively TRBD2 (6 bases). The closer fit of TRBJ2-7 to the DNA end suggests the J call may be wrong. This CDR3 is built from 17 residues. CDR1 is SGHAT, CDR2 FQNNGV, per germline. The chain's CDR3 is CASSLGQGGTFTYEQYF. Written as DNA, the CDR3 is TGTGCCAGCAGCTTAGGACAAGGCGGGACGTTCACCTACGAGCAGTACTTC.

The chain combines TRBV20-1 with TRBJ2-3, with 8 bases aligning to TRBD1. This CDR3 is built from 15 residues. Trimming removed 4 bases from V and 6 bases from J; junction bases left unmatched: 12. In germline, CDR1 is DFQATT, CDR2 SNEGSKA (reference sequence). As DNA, the CDR3 is TGCAGTGCTAAACTATGGACAGGGATTGAGGATACGCAGTATTTT. It translates to CSAKLWTGIEDTQYF.

V and J are TRBV28 and TRBJ1-2, with D possibly being TRBD1 (6 bases). Per germline, CDR1 MDHEN and CDR2 SYDVKM. The CDR3 loop spans 13 amino acids. Trimming shortened V by 6 bases and J by 4 bases, and 12 bases separated the two germline ends. CDR3 sequence (DNA): TGTGCCAGCAGCTGGGGGGGCGGCTATGGCTACACCTTC. It encodes CASSWGGGYGYTF.

A note on this clonotype: The CDR3 does not close with the conserved phenylalanine or tryptophan, likely indicating a read error. J is TRBJ2-5 and V is TRBV10-3; possible D gene TRBD1, 6 bases. The CDR3 loop spans 14 amino acids. Germline CDR1 is ENHRY and CDR2 is SYGVKD. V gave up 7 bases and J gave up 4 bases, with 16 bases separating them. In DNA form, the CDR3 reads TGTGCCATCACCCGGACAGAGGGTAGAGAGACCCAGTACTCC. Protein: CAITRTEGRETQYS.

The chain combines TRBV4-1 with TRBJ2-7; D not certain. Near its end, the DNA agrees better with TRBJ2-5, so the J call may be wrong. Germline V CDR1 and CDR2: MGHRA, YSYEKL. The CDR3 is 16 residues long. The CDR3 DNA is TGCGCCAGCAGCCAGACCCCGACACGCTATCGAGAGACCCAGTACTTC. This codes for CASSQTPTRYRETQYF.

This chain links TRBV12-3 or TRBV12-4 with TRBJ2-4, with 9 bases that match TRBD2. This CDR3 region has 15 residues. With 4 bases clipped from V and 13 bases from J, the junction kept 14 bases outside the gene matches. DNA for the CDR3: TGTGCCAGCAGTTCCCGGACGGGACTAGCAGGGGAGCAGTACTTC. This gives the protein CASSSRTGLAGEQYF.

This chain connects TRBV20-1 to TRBJ1-2; TRBD1 matches at 9 bases. Germline CDR1 DFQATT, CDR2 SNEGSKA (reference sequence). Trimming cost V 6 bases and J 0 bases; bases outside gene matches: 8. This CDR3 has 15 amino acids. The CDR3 nucleotides are TGCAGTGCCCTTGACAGGGGGGCTTCTAACTATGGCTACACCTTC. Amino acids: CSALDRGASNYGYTF.

V is TRBV27 and J is TRBJ2-7; D is perhaps TRBD2 (5 bases). Trimming cost V 5 bases and J 4 bases, with 12 bases left between them. The CDR3 length is 13 residues. Germline-derived CDR1 and CDR2 are MNHEY and SMNVEV (reference sequence). The DNA for the CDR3 is TGTGCCAGCAGTGTAGCAAGAGGGTACGAGCAGTACTTC. Translating gives CASSVARGYEQYF.

The chain employs TRBV5-1 and TRBJ2-3, with D perhaps matching TRBD1 (5 bases). The germline CDR1 and CDR2 sequences are SGHRS and YFSETQ. This CDR3 spans 15 amino acids. V lost 0 bases and J lost 2, with 10 bases in between. CDR3 DNA: TGCGCCAGCAGCTTGGAAGGGGCGCCCACAGATACGCAGTATTTT. This gives the protein CASSLEGAPTDTQYF.

The gene calls are TRBV29-1 and TRBJ2-1; 7 bases are a match to TRBD2. Trimming took 7 bases from V and 6 from J; bases not matched to a gene: 12. The CDR3 runs 14 residues. Germline assignment: CDR1 SQVTM and CDR2 ANQGSEA. CDR3: CSGAGGRASNEQFF. For the CDR3, the DNA is TGCAGCGGAGCTGGGGGGAGGGCCTCCAATGAGCAGTTCTTC.

The J gene is TRBJ2-6, the V gene TRBV28; no reliable D call. This CDR3 region has 17 residues. Germline-derived CDR1 and CDR2 are MDHEN and SYDVKM. Trimming shortened V by 8 bases and J by 1 base, and 18 bases separated the two germline ends. CDR3 sequence reads: CASRPSQGHSGANVLTF. The CDR3 region has the DNA TGTGCCAGCCGACCAAGCCAAGGGCATTCTGGGGCCAACGTCCTGACTTTC.

There are many counts of this clonotype. Germline and junction disagree at one end, which may indicate a read error. CDR3 bases: TGCGCCAGCAGCCAAGAACTAGCAGCTAGCACAGATACGCAGTATTTT. It yields the protein CASSQELAASTDTQYF. V gene TRBV4-2 combines with J gene TRBJ2-3, with a tentative D call TRBD2 (6 bases). The CDR3 totals 16 residues. Germline CDR1 LGHNA, CDR2 YNFKEQ.

J is TRBJ2-4 and V is TRBV20-1; the match to TRBD2 covers 9 bases. The J call is uncertain, as TRBJ2-5 better fits the DNA end. The germline V gene encodes CDR1 DFQATT and CDR2 SNEGSKA (reference sequence). The CDR3 has 17 residues. CDR3 nucleotide sequence: TGCAGTGCTAGACCAAGGCATAGCGGGGGTGTCAAAGAGACCCAGTACTTC. Translation gives CSARPRHSGGVKETQYF.

This clonotype was seen once. The chain combines TRBV20-1 with TRBJ2-1; 9 bases agree with TRBD2. The V gene end was trimmed by 4 bases and the J gene end by 9 bases; junction bases not matched to a gene: 13. CDR1 DFQATT and CDR2 SNEGSKA come from the germline V gene (reference sequence). The CDR3 runs to 15 residues. The DNA of the CDR3 is TGCAGTGCTACGCTTTTAGCGGGAGTGCGGGGTGAGCAGTTCTTC. It is translated as CSATLLAGVRGEQFF.